This T cell receptor (beta chain) comes out of a study of CD8 T cells in ankylosing spondylitis (dated by TCRdb to 2015 to 2018). Context from the whole study: The study set out to find disease-linked TCR variants by profiling T cell receptor beta repertoires in ankylosing spondylitis patients and healthy donors. The full study cohort comprised 25 ankylosing spondylitis patients and approximately 100 healthy donors. Peripheral blood samples were taken, and synovial fluid was additionally collected from ankylosing spondylitis patients. On the study overall, not on this receptor specifically: Some TCR beta motif variants had previously been reported in synovial fluid and blood of reactive arthritis patients, which suggested common disease-initiation mechanisms. A TCR beta motif made up of about eight highly homologous amino acid variants appeared to be characteristic of blood from ankylosing spondylitis patients. The disease-linked clones were reported as significantly enriched in matched synovial fluid samples from ankylosing spondylitis patients. The disease-linked clones showed a CD8+ phenotype and occurred at relatively low frequencies in peripheral blood.

The listed sequencing device is Illumina HiSeq 2500. Quantitative 5'-RACE with molecular barcodes was used to prepare TCR beta libraries. Per the authors' processing: A new computational method, built on a probabilistic model of VDJ rearrangement, was used to identify disease-linked TCR variants. The raw public reads went through TCRdb reprocessing: fastp at Q25, MiXCR clone calling, in-frame beta chains kept. Every entry covers one CDR3 protein and lists the most common genes and DNA from its rows. These V and J calls derive from TCRdb rather than the authors' analysis. The sample has around 430,000 distinct CDR3 sequences on record, more than 15% of them singletons. Around 0.92% of the sample is taken by the ten largest. The CDR3 has 13 amino acids, counting the end cysteine and phenylalanine. Only CDR3 DNA remains: 39 bases, in frame from the first base. CDR1 and CDR2 (DFQATT, SNEGSKA) derive from the germline V gene (reference sequence). V and J are truncated by 4 bases and 1 base respectively, leaving an intervening sequence of 8 bases.

This clonotype was counted between two and nine times. Its antigen is currently not known. No much larger clone is present one base from it, and per-base qualities are unavailable. The sequencing input was blood, either unsorted or a sorted T cell fraction (not recorded which). The V and J genes are TRBV20-1 and TRBJ2-1, and possibly TRBD1, on 7 matching bases. The TCR comes from a male donor with ankylosing spondylitis. The CDR3 is CSATGGSYNEQFF. The DNA reads TGCAGTGCTACAGGGGGGTCCTACAATGAGCAGTTCTTC.